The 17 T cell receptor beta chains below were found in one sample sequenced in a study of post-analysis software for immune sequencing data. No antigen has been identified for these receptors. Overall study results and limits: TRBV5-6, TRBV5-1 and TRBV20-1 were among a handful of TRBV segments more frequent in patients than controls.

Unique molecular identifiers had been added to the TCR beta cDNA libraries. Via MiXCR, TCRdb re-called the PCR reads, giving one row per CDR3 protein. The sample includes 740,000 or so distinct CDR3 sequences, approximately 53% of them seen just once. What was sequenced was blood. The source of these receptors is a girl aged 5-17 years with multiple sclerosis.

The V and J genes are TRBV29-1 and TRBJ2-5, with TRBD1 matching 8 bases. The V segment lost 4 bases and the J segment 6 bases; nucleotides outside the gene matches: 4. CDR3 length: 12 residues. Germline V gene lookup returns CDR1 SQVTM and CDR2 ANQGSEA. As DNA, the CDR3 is TGCAGCGTTGTGGGGACAGGACAGACCCAGTACTTC. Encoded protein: CSVVGTGQTQYF.

CDR3 residues: CSASAGGNEQFF. CDR3 sequence (DNA): TGCAGTGCTAGTGCGGGGGGCAATGAGCAGTTCTTC. V usage is TRBV20-1 and J usage is TRBJ2-1; 8 bases align to TRBD2. Germline CDR1 and CDR2: DFQATT and SNEGSKA (reference sequence). J lost 6 bases, V lost 3 bases, and 1 base had no gene match. The CDR3 is 12 residues long.

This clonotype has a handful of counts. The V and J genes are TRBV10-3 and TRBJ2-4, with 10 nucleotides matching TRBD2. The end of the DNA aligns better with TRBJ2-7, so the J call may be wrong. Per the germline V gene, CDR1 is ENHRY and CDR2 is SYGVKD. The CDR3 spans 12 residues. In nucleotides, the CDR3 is TGTGCCATCAGGGGACTAGCGCTCGAGCAGTACTTC. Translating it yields CAIRGLALEQYF.

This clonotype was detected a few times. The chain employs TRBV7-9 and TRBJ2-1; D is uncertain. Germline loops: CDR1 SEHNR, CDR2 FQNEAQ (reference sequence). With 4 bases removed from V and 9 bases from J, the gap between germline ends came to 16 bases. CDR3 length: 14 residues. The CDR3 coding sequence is TGTGCCAGCAGCTCCGTTCACCTCGTCGGTGAGCAGTTCTTC. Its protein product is CASSSVHLVGEQFF.

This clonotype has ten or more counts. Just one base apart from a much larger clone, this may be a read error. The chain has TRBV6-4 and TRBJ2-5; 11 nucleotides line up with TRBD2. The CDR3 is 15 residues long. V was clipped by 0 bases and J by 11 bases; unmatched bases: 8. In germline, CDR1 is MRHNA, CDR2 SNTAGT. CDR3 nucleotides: TGTGCCAGCAGTGACTCTAGCGGGGGGGCCAATGAGCAGTACTTC. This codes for CASSDSSGGANEQYF.

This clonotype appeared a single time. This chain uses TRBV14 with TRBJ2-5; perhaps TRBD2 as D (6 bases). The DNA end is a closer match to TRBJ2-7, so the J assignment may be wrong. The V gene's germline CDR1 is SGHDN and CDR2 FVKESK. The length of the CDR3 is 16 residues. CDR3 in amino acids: CASSQAELATHYEQYF. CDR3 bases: TGTGCCAGCAGCCAAGCGGAGCTAGCGACCCACTACGAGCAGTACTTC.

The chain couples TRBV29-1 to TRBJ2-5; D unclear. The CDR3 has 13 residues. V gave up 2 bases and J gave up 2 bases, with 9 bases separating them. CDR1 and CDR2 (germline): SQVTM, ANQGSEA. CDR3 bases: TGCAGCGTTGAACTTCAGATACAAGAGACCCAGTACTTC. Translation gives CSVELQIQETQYF. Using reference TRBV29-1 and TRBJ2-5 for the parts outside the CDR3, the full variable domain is SAVISQKPSRDICQRGTSLTIQCQVDSQVTMMFWYRQQPGQSLTLIATANQGSEATYESGFVIDKFPISRPNLTFSTLTVSNMSPEDSSIYLCSVELQIQETQYFGPGTRLLVL.

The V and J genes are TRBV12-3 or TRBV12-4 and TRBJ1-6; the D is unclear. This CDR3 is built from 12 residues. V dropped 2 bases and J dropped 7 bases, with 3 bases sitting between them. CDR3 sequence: CASSLTNSPLHF. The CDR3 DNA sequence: TGTGCCAGCAGTTTAACCAATTCACCCCTCCACTTT.

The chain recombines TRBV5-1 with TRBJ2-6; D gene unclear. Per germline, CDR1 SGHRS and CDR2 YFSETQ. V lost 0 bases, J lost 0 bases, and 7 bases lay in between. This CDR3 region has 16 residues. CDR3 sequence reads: CASSLGPASGANVLTF. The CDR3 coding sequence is TGCGCCAGCAGCTTGGGACCCGCCTCTGGGGCCAACGTCCTGACTTTC.

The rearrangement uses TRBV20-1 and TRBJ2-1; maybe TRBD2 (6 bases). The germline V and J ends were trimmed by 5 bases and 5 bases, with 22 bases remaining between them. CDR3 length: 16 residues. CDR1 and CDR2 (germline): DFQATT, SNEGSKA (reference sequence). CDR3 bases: TGCAGTGCTCGTCGAAGGGACTTTCACATCAACAATGAGCAGTTCTTC. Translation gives CSARRRDFHINNEQFF.

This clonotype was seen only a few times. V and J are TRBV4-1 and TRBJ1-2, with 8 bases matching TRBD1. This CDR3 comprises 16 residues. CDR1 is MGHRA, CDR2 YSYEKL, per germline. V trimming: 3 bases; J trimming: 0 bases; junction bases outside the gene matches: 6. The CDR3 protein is CASSHVATGANYGYTF. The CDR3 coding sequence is TGCGCCAGCAGCCACGTAGCGACAGGGGCTAACTATGGCTACACCTTC.

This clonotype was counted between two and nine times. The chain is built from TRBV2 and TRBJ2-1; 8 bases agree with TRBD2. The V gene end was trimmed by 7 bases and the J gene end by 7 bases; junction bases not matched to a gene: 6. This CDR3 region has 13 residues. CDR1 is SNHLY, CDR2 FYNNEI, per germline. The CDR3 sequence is CASNERETNEQFF. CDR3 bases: TGTGCCAGCAATGAGCGGGAGACGAATGAGCAGTTCTTC.

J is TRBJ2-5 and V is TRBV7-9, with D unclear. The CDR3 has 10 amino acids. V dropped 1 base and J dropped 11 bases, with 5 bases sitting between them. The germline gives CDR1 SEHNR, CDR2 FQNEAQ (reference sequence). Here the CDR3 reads CASSLDKQYF. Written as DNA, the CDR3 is TGTGCCAGCAGCTTAGACAAGCAGTACTTC.

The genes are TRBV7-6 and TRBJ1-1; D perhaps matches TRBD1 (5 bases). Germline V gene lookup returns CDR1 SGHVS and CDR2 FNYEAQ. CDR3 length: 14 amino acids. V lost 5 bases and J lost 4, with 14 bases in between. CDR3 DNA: TGTGCCAGCAGCCAGCCGGACGGGGCCACTGAAGCTTTCTTT. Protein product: CASSQPDGATEAFF.

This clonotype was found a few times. CDR3 region: CASSRGPTGAEYGYTF. CDR3 DNA sequence: TGTGCCAGCAGTCGGGGCCCGACAGGGGCAGAGTATGGCTACACCTTC. This chain connects TRBV6-5 to TRBJ1-2, with 8 bases identical to TRBD1. The V and J ends lost 5 bases and 5 bases, in that order; junction bases with no gene match: 13. This CDR3 is built from 16 residues. CDR1 and CDR2 (germline): MNHEY, SVGAGI.

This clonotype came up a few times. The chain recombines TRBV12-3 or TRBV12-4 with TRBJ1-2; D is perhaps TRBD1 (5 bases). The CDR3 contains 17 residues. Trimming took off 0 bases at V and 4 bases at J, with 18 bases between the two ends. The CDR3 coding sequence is TGTGCCAGCAGTTTAGCGGACCGGGACCCTAAAACCTATGGCTACACCTTC. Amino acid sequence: CASSLADRDPKTYGYTF.

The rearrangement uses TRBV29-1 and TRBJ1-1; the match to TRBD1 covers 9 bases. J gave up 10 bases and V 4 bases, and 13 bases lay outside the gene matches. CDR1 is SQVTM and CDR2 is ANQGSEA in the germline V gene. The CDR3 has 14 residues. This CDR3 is CSVAGRTGGSGAFF. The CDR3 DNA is TGCAGCGTTGCCGGCCGTACAGGGGGCAGTGGAGCTTTCTTT.